Listed below are T cell receptor beta chains from one sample, sequenced in a study of response to subunit inactivated influenza vaccine. TCRdb independently ran MiXCR on the RT-PCR reads; one entry per CDR3 protein. The data hold about 620,000 distinct CDR3 sequences, with around 11% observed a single time. These data are also associated with another study on T cells expressing NK-cell markers.

Here the sequenced sample was PBMCs from blood, taken on the day of vaccination. These receptors were taken from a man between 45 and 60 years old who received an inactivated influenza vaccine. CDR3s include the opening cysteine and the closing phenylalanine or tryptophan. D genes are given only for firm matches. Only some rows state a clone size, as once, few, many or a class for expanded clones.

clone_size	d_call	v_call	j_call	cdr3_nt	cdr3_aa
few	.	TRBV18	TRBJ2-5	TGTGCCAGCTCAGCCCCCAAGCAGCGAGAGACCCAGTACTTC	CASSAPKQRETQYF
few	.	TRBV20-1	TRBJ2-1	TGCAGTGCTGCCGCGAGGACCCCTACAATTACGCAGTTCTTC	CSAAARTPTITQFF
few	.	TRBV12-3/TRBV12-4	TRBJ1-5	TGTGCCAGCACCCCGCAGGGGATTTTAAGTCAGCCCCAGCATTTT	CASTPQGILSQPQHF
few	.	TRBV28	TRBJ2-4	TGTGCCAGCAGTTTAGGTGGAGGACCCAAAAACATTCAGTACTTC	CASSLGGGPKNIQYF
.	.	TRBV5-1	TRBJ2-5	TGCGCCAGCAGCTTGCGACAGCCCTTACAAGAGACCCAGTACTTC	CASSLRQPLQETQYF
few	.	TRBV12-3/TRBV12-4	TRBJ2-7	TGTGCCAGCAGTTTCGACCCCAGGGTTTCCGAGCAGTACTTC	CASSFDPRVSEQYF
many	TRBD2	TRBV5-1	TRBJ2-1	TGCGCCAGCAGCTCGGTTGGGACTAGCGGGAAGAGCTCCTACAATGAGCAGTTCTTC	CASSSVGTSGKSSYNEQFF
.	TRBD1	TRBV29-1	TRBJ2-1	TGCAGCGTTTACAGGGGAAGCTCCTACAATGAGCAGTTCTTC	CSVYRGSSYNEQFF
.	TRBD2	TRBV4-3	TRBJ2-1	TGCGCCAGCAGGAAAGCGGGAGTCAACAATGAGCAGTTCTTC	CASRKAGVNNEQFF
.	TRBD1	TRBV10-3	TRBJ1-1	TGTGCCATCAGCAGGGACAGGGGGGACACTGAAGCTTTCTTT	CAISRDRGDTEAFF
few	TRBD2	TRBV12-3/TRBV12-4	TRBJ2-1	TGTGCCAGCAGTTTAGGGCCGGGACTAGCGGTCTACAATGAGCAGTTCTTC	CASSLGPGLAVYNEQFF
few	TRBD2	TRBV5-4	TRBJ2-2	TGTGCCAGCAGCCCTCTAGCGGGGGGATCCAACACCGGGGAGCTGTTTTTT	CASSPLAGGSNTGELFF
few	TRBD1	TRBV4-1	TRBJ1-1	TGCGCCAGCAGCCACGGCACAGGGGGTGATGAAGCTTTCTTT	CASSHGTGGDEAFF
many	.	TRBV12-3/TRBV12-4	TRBJ1-6	TGTGCCAGCAGCCCGAGTGGTTTCACTCCACCCCTCCACTTT	CASSPSGFTPPLHF
.	.	TRBV27	TRBJ2-7	TGTGCCAGCATGGGACGTGAGCAGTACTTC	CASMGREQYF
.	.	TRBV29-1	TRBJ2-2	TGCAGCGTTGAAGGCAGGATGAACACCGGGGAGCTGTTTTTT	CSVEGRMNTGELFF
.	.	TRBV20-1	TRBJ2-7	TGCAGTGCTGGGGGACTTGGCTACGAGCAGTACTTC	CSAGGLGYEQYF
few	TRBD1	TRBV20-1	TRBJ1-2	TGCAGTGCTCCTCGTCCCGGGACAGGTGGCTACACCTTC	CSAPRPGTGGYTF
few	TRBD1	TRBV11-3	TRBJ2-7	TGTGCCAGCAGCTCAGGACCCCAGGGGGCTTACGAGCAGTACTTC	CASSSGPQGAYEQYF
few	TRBD1	TRBV12-3/TRBV12-4	TRBJ1-2	TGTGCCAGCGCAAACACAGGGGGGTACTATGGCTACACCTTC	CASANTGGYYGYTF
many	TRBD1	TRBV5-1	TRBJ2-5	TGCGCCAGCAGCCGACAGGGGCCAGAGACCCAGTACTTC	CASSRQGPETQYF
many	.	TRBV7-2	TRBJ2-7	TGTGCCAGCAGCGAAAAGTACGAGCAGTACTTC	CASSEKYEQYF